This T cell receptor (beta chain) was sequenced in a study of blood T cell repertoires in COVID-19. Study overall: Some COVID-19 samples were acute and others convalescent; all came from the United States, Italy and Spain. From T cells, B-cell-depleted T cells, or PBMCs came the material, which was cDNA or gDNA.

There are a few counts of this clone. Generated by immunoSEQ multiplex PCR, the TCRdb table keeps only in-frame clones and is missing some. The sample yields 110,000 or so clones, about nine tenths seen once. J gave up 6 bases and V 6 bases, and 5 bases lay outside the gene matches. Germline CDR1 is GTSNPN and CDR2 is SVGIG (reference sequence). CDR3 length equals 13 residues. Sequencing was done on a sample of peripheral blood. The chain combines TRBV30 with TRBJ1-4; 9 nucleotides match TRBD1. This receptor was obtained from a woman aged 45-65 years with acute or convalescent COVID-19. The CDR3 protein is CACRDRVYEKLFF. In DNA, the CDR3 is TGTGCCTGCCGGGACAGGGTTTATGAAAAACTGTTTTTT.